What follows is one T cell receptor beta chain and its context. The authors' processing: By means of reference gene primer amplification, nucleated cell counts were estimated. Assay: immunoSEQ multiplex PCR; the TCRdb copy retains only in-frame clones and omits some. The V and J calls and clone size come from that table; D and trimming were worked out from the DNA. The sample consists of 50,000 to 60,000 clones, roughly 90% of them appearing once. The data are from a study of blood T cell repertoires in COVID-19. Study-wide background: The United States, Italy and Spain provided the acute and convalescent COVID-19 samples. Sample material is recorded as cDNA or gDNA derived from T cells, B-cell-depleted T cells, or PBMCs.

This CDR3 has 15 residues. Germline values: CDR1 LGHNA, CDR2 YSLEER. With 4 bases removed from V and 4 bases from J, the gap between germline ends came to 15 bases. The chain uses TRBV4-3 and TRBJ2-3, with D possibly matching TRBD1 (5 bases). The TCR comes from a woman of 80 years or more with acute or convalescent COVID-19. Specimen: peripheral blood. The CDR3 DNA follows: TGCGCCAGCAGCCTTGACAGATTCGGTGCAGATACGCAGTATTTT. As protein: CASSLDRFGADTQYF.